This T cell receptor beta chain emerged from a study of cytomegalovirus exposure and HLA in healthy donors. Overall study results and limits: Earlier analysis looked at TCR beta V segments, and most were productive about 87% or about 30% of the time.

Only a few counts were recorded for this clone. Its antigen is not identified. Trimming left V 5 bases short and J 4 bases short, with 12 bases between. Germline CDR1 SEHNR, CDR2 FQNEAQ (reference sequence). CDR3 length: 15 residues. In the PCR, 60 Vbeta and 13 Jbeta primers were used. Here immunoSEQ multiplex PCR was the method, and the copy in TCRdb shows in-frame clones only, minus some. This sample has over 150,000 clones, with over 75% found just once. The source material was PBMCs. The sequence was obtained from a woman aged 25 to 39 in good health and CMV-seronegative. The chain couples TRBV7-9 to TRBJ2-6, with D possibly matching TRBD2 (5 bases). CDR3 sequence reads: CASSPTSTGANVLTF. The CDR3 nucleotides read TGTGCCAGCAGCCCAACTAGTACCGGGGCCAACGTCCTGACTTTC.